The clone carrying this TCR beta chain was recorded only once. The sample is drawn from a study of blood T cell repertoires in COVID-19. The CDR3 is 14 residues long. V gave up 4 bases and J gave up 5 bases; unmatched junction bases: 3. Germline CDR1 reads LGHNT; CDR2 reads FRNRAP. Using immunoSEQ multiplex PCR, the repertoire was profiled, and TCRdb retains in-frame clones only, with some absent. In the table there are around 290,000 clones, 75% to 90% of which are singletons. J is TRBJ2-1 and V is TRBV12-5, with 9 positions matching TRBD2. This clonotype was obtained from a woman between 40 and 55 years old who had recovered from COVID-19. Sequenced sample: PBMCs or T cells enriched from blood (not recorded which). In DNA form, the CDR3 reads TGTGCTAGTGGTTGGGCTAGCGGGAACAATGAGCAGTTCTTC. It codes for CASGWASGNNEQFF. The variable domain in full, with the rest retrieved from reference TRBV12-5 and TRBJ2-1, is DARVTQTPRHKVTEMGQEVTMRCQPILGHNTVFWYRQTMMQGLELLAYFRNRAPLDDSGMPKDRFSAEMPDATLATLKIQPSEPRDSAVYFCASGWASGNNEQFFGPGTRLTVL.